This T cell receptor beta chain came from a study of blood T cell repertoires in COVID-19. Study summary: Sample material is recorded as cDNA or gDNA derived from T cells, B-cell-depleted T cells, or PBMCs.

The germline V gene encodes CDR1 SGHNT and CDR2 YYREEE (reference sequence). V was clipped by 4 bases and J by 4 bases; unmatched bases: 3. The CDR3 totals 13 residues. TCRdb keeps only in-frame clones here, not all; method: immunoSEQ multiplex PCR. Of 400,000 or so clones in the sample, more than 75% are singletons; the top ten hold around 3%. This clone has only one observation. The source of this sequence is a human donor in a cohort sampled during active COVID-19. The chain links TRBV5-4 to TRBJ2-3; TRBD1 matches at 7 bases. Material for sequencing was peripheral blood. This CDR3 reads CASSPTGADTQYF. The CDR3 region has the DNA TGTGCCAGCAGCCCCACAGGGGCAGATACGCAGTATTTT.